The source of this TCR beta chain is a study of T cell repertoires in aging, cancer and after chemotherapy (dated by TCRdb to between 2017 and 2020). A note on the overall study: Donors were distributed across six age groups ranging from 30 or younger to 70 or older, with at least three individuals included per group. In the hematological group, the paired samples taken before and after chemotherapy came from chronic lymphocytic leukemia patients who were treated with regimens based on fludarabine or bendamustine. Roughly 8.8 million TCR reads were contained in the full dataset. Peripheral blood TCR beta repertoires from healthy donors and cancer patients were profiled to examine immunoaging and T cell reconstitution after chemotherapy. A cohort of under 250 cancer patients (more than 90 with hematological and around 120 with solid cancers) was assembled, and about 100 healthy donors were included as a reference group.

Multiplex touch-down PCR with a mixed TRB-A/B primer pool was used to amplify rearranged TRB sequences covering the V, D and J segments. Illumina adapters and sample indices were attached to the amplicons through two consecutive PCR reactions run with Phusion HS II polymerase. The amplicons were purified from gel with the NucleoSpin Gel and PCR Clean-up kit and then assessed with Qubit and an Agilent 2100 Bioanalyzer. Sequencing of libraries was carried out on an Illumina MiSeq in 600-cycle, single-indexed, paired-end runs. Per the authors' processing: Processing of the TRB sequences was carried out with MiXCR versions 2.12 and 3.0.5. Each unique CDR3 nucleotide sequence counted as one clone, and only productive sequences with at least two reads were retained. Shannon diversity, evenness, clonality (one minus evenness), and alpha-parameterized diversity profiles from alpha 0 to 5 were included as repertoire metrics. Generation probabilities of clones in paired pre- and post-chemotherapy samples were computed with the IGoR algorithm. TCRdb reprocessing: public reads trimmed at Q25 with fastp, clones called with MiXCR, in-frame beta chains kept. Every distinct CDR3 protein forms one entry, paired with its most common genes and DNA. None of the V and J calls come from the authors' own analysis; TCRdb made them. The sample table shows 10,000 to 15,000 distinct CDR3 sequences, and about 29% are seen once. The ten largest clones capture around 9.9% of the sample.

Of note for this clonotype: Its antigen remains unidentified. No clone much larger than this one lies a single base away; base qualities are absent.

Overall results and qualifications from the work: According to the authors, the repertoire data do not allow conclusions to be drawn about immunological memory after chemotherapy. Untreated patients with hematological or solid cancers showed significantly lower blood TCR diversity and higher clonality than age-matched healthy donors. Declining TCR diversity with age in healthy donors was mainly explained by loss of richness; in cancer patients, loss of evenness also contributed. An increase in median generation probability over the chemotherapy interval was observed in both cancer cohorts, suggesting that the repertoire was reconstituted through rebound thymic output. Lymphoid organ infiltration was present in the hematological cancer patients, and this infiltration may itself impair thymic emigration or the expansion of peripheral T cells.

Genomic DNA extracted from peripheral blood, rather than sorted cells or RNA, was used as the source for amplification of TCR beta rearrangements. The sample was blood. This receptor was obtained from a human donor with a blood cancer.

The CDR3 protein: CASSIPPGTSGSVNEQFF. At the DNA level, the sequence is TGTGCCAGTAGTATCCCGCCCGGGACTAGCGGGAGCGTCAATGAGCAGTTCTTC. Recombination linked TRBV19 to TRBJ2-1, and 14 junctional nucleotides match TRBD2. Compared with germline, V lacks 3 bases and J lacks 6 bases; bases without a gene match: 10. CDR1 and CDR2, per the germline V gene (reference sequence), are LNHDA and SQIVND. The CDR3 runs 18 residues from the cysteine to the phenylalanine. Only the CDR3 part of the read is kept: 54 bases, read in frame from the first base.